Below, 30 T cell receptor beta chains from the same sample are listed, as sequenced in a study of T cells after yellow fever vaccination (dated by TCRdb to between 2018 and 2021). Preparation of the library involved 5' RACE. These reads were obtained on an Illumina HiSeq 2500. The public sequencing data were trimmed at Q25 with fastp and processed into clonotypes with MiXCR by TCRdb, which kept only in-frame beta chains. Entries that share a CDR3 protein sequence are merged under the most common genes and DNA. In all, the sample holds 450,000 to 600,000 distinct CDR3 sequences, and about 17% of those were seen once. Of the sample, roughly 17% falls within the top ten clones. This sample's treatment or condition label indicates: live attenuated yellow fever vaccine strain. The specimen was PBMCs, collected about 5 days after the first yellow fever vaccination. These receptors were taken from a man aged 18 to 30 who received the YFV17D yellow fever vaccine.

V usage is TRBV6-5 and J usage is TRBJ1-2; the D is unclear. The V gene's germline CDR1 is MNHEY and CDR2 SVGAGI. CDR3 size: 13 residues. Trimming took 2 bases from V and 3 from J, leaving 7 bases between them. The CDR3 here is CASSYGRDYGYTF. As DNA, the CDR3 is TGTGCCAGCAGTTACGGCAGAGACTATGGCTACACCTTC.

The CDR3 protein is CASSRQGATEETQYF. In DNA form, the CDR3 reads TGCGCCAGCAGCCGGCAGGGGGCGACGGAAGAGACCCAGTACTTC. V is TRBV4-1 and J is TRBJ2-5; TRBD1 aligns across 8 bases. The V segment lost 4 bases and the J segment 3 bases; nucleotides outside the gene matches: 7. The CDR3 extends over 15 amino acids. Germline V gives CDR1 MGHRA, CDR2 YSYEKL.

V is TRBV7-2 and J is TRBJ1-6; D unresolved. Looked up from germline, CDR1 is SGHTA and CDR2 is FQGNSA. This CDR3 is built from 14 residues. Trimming took off 3 bases at V and 9 bases at J, with 12 bases between the two ends. CDR3 loop: CASSLLPILSPLHF. Written as DNA, the CDR3 is TGTGCCAGCAGCTTGCTTCCCATCCTTTCACCCCTCCACTTT.

V is TRBV5-1 and J is TRBJ2-3; no definite D call. The CDR3 runs to 15 residues. V lost 0 bases and J 3 bases, leaving 11 bases between the germline ends. Germline V gives CDR1 SGHRS, CDR2 YFSETQ. The CDR3 spells CASSLAHDMTDTQYF. The CDR3 DNA is TGCGCCAGCAGCTTGGCCCATGACATGACAGATACGCAGTATTTT.

The chain couples TRBV20-1 to TRBJ2-3; D perhaps matches TRBD2 (5 bases). The V gene's germline CDR1 is DFQATT and CDR2 SNEGSKA (reference sequence). The CDR3 extends over 15 amino acids. The chain's CDR3 is CNLRRYSLSTDTQYF. The CDR3 DNA sequence: TGCAACCTAAGGAGGTACTCCCTTAGCACAGATACGCAGTATTTT.

The J gene is TRBJ2-1, the V gene TRBV28; D perhaps matches TRBD2 (6 bases). Germline assignment: CDR1 MDHEN and CDR2 SYDVKM. V was trimmed by 6 bases and J by 4 bases, leaving 10 bases between them. This CDR3 has 13 residues. In DNA form, the CDR3 reads TGTGCCAGCAGCGAGACTAGTTACAATGAGCAGTTCTTC. It specifies CASSETSYNEQFF. Full variable domain (outside the CDR3, taken from reference TRBV28 and TRBJ2-1): DVKVTQSSRYLVKRTGEKVFLECVQDMDHENMFWYRQDPGLGLRLIYFSYDVKMKEKGDIPEGYSVSREKKERFSLILESASTNQTSMYLCASSETSYNEQFFGPGTRLTVL.

This clonotype was observed a few times. The chain uses TRBV7-9 and TRBJ1-5, with D uncertain. CDR1 SEHNR and CDR2 FQNEAQ come from the germline V gene (reference sequence). This CDR3 is 13 amino acids long. V was pared by 3 bases and J by 5 bases, with 8 bases between. The CDR3 DNA sequence: TGTGCCAGCAGCTTTTCCCTGGATCAGCCCCAGCATTTT. It translates to CASSFSLDQPQHF.

This clonotype was observed a few times. The V and J genes are TRBV10-3 and TRBJ1-1; D possibly corresponds to TRBD1 (6 bases). This CDR3 comprises 15 residues. Trimming shortened V by 2 bases and J by 0 bases, and 10 bases separated the two germline ends. Germline-derived CDR1 and CDR2 are ENHRY and SYGVKD. The CDR3 coding sequence is TGTGCCATCAGTGAGGGACAGCTAGTGAACACTGAAGCTTTCTTT. Translation: CAISEGQLVNTEAFF.

This clonotype was counted a few times. V is TRBV4-1 and J is TRBJ1-1; TRBD1 is a possible D gene (5 bases). V lost 3 bases and J lost 1, with 9 bases in between. The CDR3 spans 14 residues. Germline CDR1 MGHRA, CDR2 YSYEKL. CDR3 DNA sequence: TGCGCCAGCAGCCAGGGAGGGGCGAACACTGAAGCTTTCTTT. Translation gives CASSQGGANTEAFF.

The chain couples TRBV15 to TRBJ1-1; 8 positions agree with TRBD1. CDR1 LNHNV and CDR2 YYDKDF come from the germline V gene (reference sequence). The trim removed 1 base at V and 8 bases at J, leaving 6 bases unmatched. This CDR3 is 14 amino acids long. As DNA, the CDR3 is TGTGCCACCAGCAGAGGAAACAGGGGGAGGGAAGCTTTCTTT. Translating gives CATSRGNRGREAFF. Full variable domain (remainder filled in from reference TRBV15 and TRBJ1-1): DAMVIQNPRYQVTQFGKPVTLSCSQTLNHNVMYWYQQKSSQAPKLLFHYYDKDFNNEADTPDNFQSRRPNTSFCFLDIRSPGLGDTAMYLCATSRGNRGREAFFGQGTRLTVV.

The chain links TRBV7-3 to TRBJ1-2; D unresolved. The CDR3 has 16 residues. Deletions cut 1 base from V and 6 bases from J, with 18 bases between. CDR1 and CDR2 (germline): SGHTA, FQGTGA. The CDR3 spells CASSLMRETTSNGYTF. For the CDR3, the DNA is TGTGCCAGCAGCTTAATGAGGGAGACGACCTCGAATGGCTACACCTTC.

The sample holds a few counts of this clonotype. The chain links TRBV6-1 to TRBJ1-2; 9 bases are shared with TRBD1. The V gene's germline CDR1 is MNHNS and CDR2 SASEGT. The CDR3 is 15 residues long. J lost 6 bases, V lost 5 bases, and 10 bases had no gene match. CDR3 bases: TGTGCCAGCAGTCCTCTAGACGGGACAGGGAATGGCTACACCTTC. Amino acid sequence: CASSPLDGTGNGYTF.

This clonotype was detected many times. This chain links TRBV18 with TRBJ2-5; D is uncertain. The germline gives CDR1 KGHSH, CDR2 LQKENI. V lost 1 base, J lost 3 bases, and 6 bases lay in between. This CDR3 is 13 amino acids long. As DNA, the CDR3 is TGTGCCAGCTCACCACGAAGGGAAGAGACCCAGTACTTC. It codes for CASSPRREETQYF.

This clonotype was counted ten times or more. The chain carries TRBV12-3 or TRBV12-4 and TRBJ1-4; D remains ambiguous. The CDR3 length is 14 residues. V gave up 2 bases and J gave up 5 bases, with 9 bases separating them. CDR3: CASSLQPGNEKLFF. The CDR3 DNA reads TGTGCCAGCAGTTTACAACCGGGGAATGAAAAACTGTTTTTT.

This clonotype occurred a few times. The chain combines TRBV20-1 with TRBJ2-5; 11 bases map to TRBD2. The CDR3 covers 15 residues. The trim removed 0 bases at V and 2 bases at J, leaving 2 bases unmatched. The germline V gene encodes CDR1 DFQATT and CDR2 SNEGSKA (reference sequence). CDR3 nucleotide sequence: TGCAGTGCTAGAGATAGACTAGCGGGGCAAGAGACCCAGTACTTC. Protein sequence: CSARDRLAGQETQYF.

This clonotype was seen a handful of times. The chain links TRBV27 to TRBJ1-2, with 7 bases matching TRBD1. The CDR3 has 14 residues. Germline lookup yields CDR1 MNHEY and CDR2 SMNVEV (reference sequence). J gave up 6 bases and V 1 base, and 5 bases lay outside the gene matches. This CDR3 is CASSLYGGGHGYTF. The CDR3 DNA reads as TGTGCCAGCAGTTTATATGGAGGGGGCCATGGCTACACCTTC.

The chain couples TRBV13 to TRBJ1-5; 11 positions agree with TRBD1. With 0 bases clipped from V and 8 bases from J, the junction kept 6 bases outside the gene matches. Germline assignment: CDR1 PRHDT and CDR2 FYEKMQ (reference sequence). The CDR3 totals 16 residues. The CDR3 region is CASSLGPPGQGEPQHF. The CDR3 coding sequence is TGTGCCAGCAGCTTAGGGCCTCCGGGACAGGGGGAGCCCCAGCATTTT.

The rearrangement uses TRBV30 and TRBJ2-2, with 12 bases fitting TRBD1. The CDR3 is 14 residues long. Germline CDR1 and CDR2: GTSNPN and SVGIG (reference sequence). V lost 3 bases, J lost 7 bases, and 3 bases stayed unmatched. In DNA, the CDR3 is TGTGCCTGGAGCCGGGACAGGGGGCGCGGGGAGCTGTTTTTT. It translates to CAWSRDRGRGELFF. Using reference TRBV30 and TRBJ2-2 for the parts outside the CDR3, the full variable domain is SQTIHQWPATLVQPVGSPLSLECTVEGTSNPNLYWYRQAAGRGLQLLFYSVGIGQISSEVPQNLSASRPQDRQFILSSKKLLLSDSGFYLCAWSRDRGRGELFFGEGSRLTVL.

The chain links TRBV6-2 or TRBV6-3 to TRBJ1-5, with D perhaps TRBD1 (6 bases). Germline-derived CDR1 and CDR2 are MNHEY and SVGEGT. The CDR3 has 14 amino acids. Trimming cost V 6 bases and J 3 bases, with 12 bases left between them. In nucleotides, the CDR3 is TGTGCCAGCAGATTCCAGGGGAACAATCAGCCCCAGCATTTT. This sequence encodes CASRFQGNNQPQHF.

J is TRBJ2-2 and V is TRBV7-2; D not certain. Germline CDR1 SGHTA, CDR2 FQGNSA. The CDR3 is 14 amino acids. V was pared by 5 bases and J by 6 bases, with 13 bases between. Written as DNA, the CDR3 is TGTGCCAGCAGCCTGCTTGTAGGTCCCGGGGAGCTGTTTTTT. Translated: CASSLLVGPGELFF.

A few counts support this clonotype. The chain links TRBV29-1 to TRBJ2-4, with TRBD2 identical over 7 bases. The CDR3 has 12 residues. The germline gives CDR1 SQVTM, CDR2 ANQGSEA. With 3 bases clipped from V and 8 bases from J, the junction kept 4 bases outside the gene matches. This chain's CDR3 is CSVDAGRDIQYF. Written as DNA, the CDR3 is TGCAGCGTTGATGCAGGGAGGGACATTCAGTACTTC.

This clonotype was picked up a small number of times. The chain couples TRBV5-6 to TRBJ1-6, with 7 nucleotides matching TRBD1. Germline assignment: CDR1 SGHDT and CDR2 YYEEEE. V trimming: 4 bases; J trimming: 4 bases; junction bases outside the gene matches: 2. There are 14 residues in the CDR3. CDR3 loop: CASSRGQYNSPLHF. Here the CDR3 DNA reads TGTGCCAGCAGCAGGGGACAGTATAATTCACCCCTCCACTTT. Full variable domain (outside the CDR3, taken from reference TRBV5-6 and TRBJ1-6): DAGVTQSPTHLIKTRGQQVTLRCSPKSGHDTVSWYQQALGQGPQFIFQYYEEEERQRGNFPDRFSGHQFPNYSSELNVNALLLGDSALYLCASSRGQYNSPLHFGNGTRLTVT.

This clonotype was recorded a few times. V gene TRBV2 combines with J gene TRBJ1-5, with TRBD1 as a possible D gene (5 bases). The CDR3 sequence is 14 residues long. Germline CDR1 is SNHLY and CDR2 is FYNNEI. Between the trimmed V and J ends, which lost 4 bases and 7 bases, there was a span of 14 bases. The CDR3 region has the DNA TGTGCCAGCAGTGTACAGGATGGGAGGCAGCCCCAGCATTTT. It yields the protein CASSVQDGRQPQHF.

The CDR3 protein is CASSLPRDRPSPLHF. The CDR3 bases are TGTGCCAGCAGCTTACCCCGGGACAGGCCATCACCCCTCCACTTT. The J gene is TRBJ1-6, the V gene TRBV4-2; the match to TRBD1 covers 8 bases. The CDR3 covers 15 residues. Germline lookup yields CDR1 LGHNA and CDR2 YNFKEQ. After removal of 5 bases from V and 10 bases from J, the junction contained 10 bases not matched to a gene.

This chain uses TRBV7-6 with TRBJ2-2; 10 bases agree with TRBD1. CDR1 and CDR2 from the germline V gene are SGHVS and FNYEAQ. V was clipped by 2 bases and J by 5 bases; unmatched bases: 8. The CDR3 has 17 amino acids. CDR3 sequence: CASSLTTGGLGTGELFF. The CDR3 nucleotides read TGTGCCAGCAGCTTAACGACAGGGGGCTTGGGAACCGGGGAGCTGTTTTTT.

This clonotype occurred many times. The gene calls are TRBV6-5 and TRBJ2-3; 7 bases are a match to TRBD2. V was pared by 2 bases and J by 1 base, with 0 bases of the junction left unmatched. The CDR3 spans 14 residues. Germline V lookup: CDR1 MNHEY, CDR2 SVGAGI. The CDR3 nucleotides read TGTGCCAGCAGTTACAGCGGGGGCACAGATACGCAGTATTTT. Its translation is CASSYSGGTDTQYF.

This chain links TRBV20-1 with TRBJ1-6; 11 bases fit TRBD1. The CDR3 sequence is 14 residues long. V lost 6 bases to trimming and J lost 7 bases; unmatched junction nucleotides: 5. Germline V lookup: CDR1 DFQATT, CDR2 SNEGSKA (reference sequence). The CDR3 DNA sequence: TGCAGTGCCAAGCGGACAGGGGGCAATTCACCCCTCCACTTT. This translates into CSAKRTGGNSPLHF.

The chain carries TRBV5-1 and TRBJ2-3; 11 bases are shared with TRBD1. Losses at the gene ends were 3 bases for V and 0 bases for J; bases not matched to a gene: 3. Germline V gene data show CDR1 as SGHRS and CDR2 as YFSETQ. The CDR3 consists of 16 residues. The CDR3, as DNA: TGCGCCAGCAGCTCCGGGACAGGGGGGAGCACAGATACGCAGTATTTT. This gives the protein CASSSGTGGSTDTQYF.

This clonotype was recorded a few times. This chain connects TRBV6-1 to TRBJ2-7; 8 bases agree with TRBD1. Unmatched junction bases numbered 5, after V lost 8 bases and J lost 2 bases. This CDR3 is built from 13 residues. Germline lookup yields CDR1 MNHNS and CDR2 SASEGT. The CDR3 DNA reads as TGTGCCAGCCTAGACAGGGGAACCTACGAGCAGTACGTC. This gives the protein CASLDRGTYEQYV.

This clonotype was seen a handful of times. The chain recombines TRBV7-9 with TRBJ2-2; no clear D gene. The CDR3 covers 13 residues. V was pared by 11 bases and J by 4 bases, with 14 bases between. Germline CDR1 SEHNR, CDR2 FQNEAQ (reference sequence). The CDR3 nucleotides read TGTGCCCCCATTCGGGCCGCCACCGGGGAGCTGTTTTTT. This codes for CAPIRAATGELFF. The variable domain in full, with the rest retrieved from reference TRBV7-9 and TRBJ2-2, is DTGVSQNPRHKITKRGQNVTFRCDPISEHNRLYWYRQTLGQGPEFLTYFQNEAQLEKSRLLSDRFSAERPKGSFSTLEIQRTEQGDSAMYLCAPIRAATGELFFGEGSRLTVL.